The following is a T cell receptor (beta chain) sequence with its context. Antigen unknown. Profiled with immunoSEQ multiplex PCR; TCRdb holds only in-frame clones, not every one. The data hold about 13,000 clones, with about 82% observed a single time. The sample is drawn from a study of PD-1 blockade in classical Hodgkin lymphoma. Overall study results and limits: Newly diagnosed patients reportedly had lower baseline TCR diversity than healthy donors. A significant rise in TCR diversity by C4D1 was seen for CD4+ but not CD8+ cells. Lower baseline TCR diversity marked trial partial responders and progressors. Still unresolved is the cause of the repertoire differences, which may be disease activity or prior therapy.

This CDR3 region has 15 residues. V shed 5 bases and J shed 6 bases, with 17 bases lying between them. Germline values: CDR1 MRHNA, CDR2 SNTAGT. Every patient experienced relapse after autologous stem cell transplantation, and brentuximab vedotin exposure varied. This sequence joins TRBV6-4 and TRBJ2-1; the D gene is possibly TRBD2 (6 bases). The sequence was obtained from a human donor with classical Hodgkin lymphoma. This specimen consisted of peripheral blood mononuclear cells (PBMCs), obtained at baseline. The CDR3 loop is CASSRTGTPGNEQFF. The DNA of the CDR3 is TGTGCCAGCAGTCGAACCGGGACTCCCGGCAATGAGCAGTTCTTC.